The T cell receptor beta chain described here comes from a study of blood T cell repertoires in COVID-19. Turning to the study itself: Acute-phase and convalescent COVID-19 samples originated in the United States, Italy and Spain. PBMCs, B-cell-depleted T cells, or T cells were the source of the cDNA or gDNA that made up the material.

Germline V gene sequence: CDR1 KGHDR, CDR2 SFDVKD. The CDR3 covers 14 residues. Germline trimming cut 3 bases from V and 6 bases from J; bases unmatched to any gene: 6. Sequencing used immunoSEQ multiplex PCR; TCRdb keeps in-frame clones, though not all of them. The table records over 150,000 clones, 75% to 80% of them present only once. The sequenced sample was peripheral blood. V usage is TRBV24-1 and J usage is TRBJ1-2, with TRBD1 matching over 7 bases. This TCR was sampled from a woman aged 65 to 85 with acute or convalescent COVID-19. The CDR3 sequence: CATSDGDRSNGYTF. DNA for the CDR3: TGTGCCACCAGTGATGGGGACAGATCCAATGGCTACACCTTC.